The present T cell receptor (beta chain) was sequenced within a study of T cells in Graves' hyperthyroidism and ophthalmopathy. Reasons for excluding patients were uncontrolled infection, other autoimmune disease, pregnancy or lactation. Germline CDR1 GTSNPN, CDR2 SVGIG (reference sequence). This CDR3 is 14 amino acids long. The V end lost 2 bases, the J end lost 10 bases, and 20 bases lay between the germline ends. Researchers took RNA transcripts and amplified the TCR beta CDR3 regions from them. A first-round RT-PCR of the TCR CDR3 used the HTBI primer set. TCRdb redid the calling of the multiplex PCR reads with MiXCR, one entry per CDR3 protein. The profile shows some 760,000 distinct CDR3 sequences, roughly 15% of them singletons.

The sample was blood. This receptor was taken from a woman aged 18 to 35 with Graves' hyperthyroidism. The rearrangement joins TRBV30 to TRBJ1-1; possible D gene TRBD1, 5 bases. The DNA for the CDR3 is TGTGCCTGGAGTTCGGTCGGACACGACTCGGGAGCTTTCTTT. Translated, it gives CAWSSVGHDSGAFF.